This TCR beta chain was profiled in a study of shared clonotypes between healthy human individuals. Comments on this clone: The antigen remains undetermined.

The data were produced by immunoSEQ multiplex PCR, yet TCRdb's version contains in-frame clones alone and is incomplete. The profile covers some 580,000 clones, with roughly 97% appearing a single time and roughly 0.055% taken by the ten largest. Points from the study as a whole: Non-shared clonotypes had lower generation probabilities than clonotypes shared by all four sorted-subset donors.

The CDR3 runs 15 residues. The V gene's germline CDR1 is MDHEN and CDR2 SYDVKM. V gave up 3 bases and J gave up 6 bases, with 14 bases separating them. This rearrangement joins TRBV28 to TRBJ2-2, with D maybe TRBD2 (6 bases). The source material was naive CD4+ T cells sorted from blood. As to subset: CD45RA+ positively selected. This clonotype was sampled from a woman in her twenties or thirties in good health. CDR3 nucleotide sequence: TGTGCCAGCAGTTTCCCTACGGGAGCGGCCGGGGAGCTGTTTTTT. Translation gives CASSFPTGAAGELFF.